This TCR beta chain was sequenced for a study of response to subunit inactivated influenza vaccine. Germline assignment: CDR1 SEHNR and CDR2 FQNEAQ (reference sequence). This CDR3 region has 16 residues. The trim removed 5 bases at V and 3 bases at J, leaving 10 bases unmatched. This clonotype was detected only a few times. In TCRdb, the RT-PCR reads were re-called with MiXCR into one record per CDR3 protein. Of some 150,000 distinct CDR3 sequences listed, more than 10% were seen once; the top ten hold around 32%. These same records also appear under a second study, on T cells expressing NK-cell markers. That study reports: Beta-chain TCR cDNA was generated via 5'RACE template switching with UMIs. Seven HCMV-seropositive donors and one seronegative donor made up the eight sequenced donors. About 1.0-8% of CD8+ T cells in over 5 donors belonged to dominant NKG2C+ clonotypes. Several of the donors also had these clonotypes leading their CD3+CD56-NKG2C+ fraction.

The TCR was taken from a man in his fifties or sixties who received an inactivated influenza vaccine. The chain uses TRBV7-9 and TRBJ1-2, with 9 bases matching TRBD1. The specimen comprised CD8+ T cells sorted from PBMCs, sampled 12 days after vaccination. The CDR3 region is CASSRSRDRVDYGYTF. The CDR3 coding sequence is TGTGCCAGCAGCCGGTCCCGGGACAGGGTGGACTATGGCTACACCTTC.